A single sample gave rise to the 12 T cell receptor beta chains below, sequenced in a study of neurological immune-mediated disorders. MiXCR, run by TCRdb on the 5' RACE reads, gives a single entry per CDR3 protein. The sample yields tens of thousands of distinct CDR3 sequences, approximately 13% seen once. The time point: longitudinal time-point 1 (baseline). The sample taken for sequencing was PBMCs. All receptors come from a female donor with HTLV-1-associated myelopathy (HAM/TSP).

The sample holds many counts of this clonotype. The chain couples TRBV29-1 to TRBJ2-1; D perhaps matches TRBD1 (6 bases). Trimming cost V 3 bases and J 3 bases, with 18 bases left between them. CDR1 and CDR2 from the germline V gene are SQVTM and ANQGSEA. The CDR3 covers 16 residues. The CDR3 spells CSVEAGGGGSYNEQFF. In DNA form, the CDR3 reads TGCAGCGTTGAGGCCGGCGGTGGGGGCAGCTACAATGAGCAGTTCTTC.

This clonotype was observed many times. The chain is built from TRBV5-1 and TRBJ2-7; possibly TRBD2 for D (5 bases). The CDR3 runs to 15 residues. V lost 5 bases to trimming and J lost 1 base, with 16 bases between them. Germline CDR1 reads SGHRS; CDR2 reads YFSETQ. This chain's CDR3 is CASRLPGIKSYEQYF. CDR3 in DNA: TGCGCCAGCAGGCTGCCCGGGATCAAATCCTACGAGCAGTACTTC.

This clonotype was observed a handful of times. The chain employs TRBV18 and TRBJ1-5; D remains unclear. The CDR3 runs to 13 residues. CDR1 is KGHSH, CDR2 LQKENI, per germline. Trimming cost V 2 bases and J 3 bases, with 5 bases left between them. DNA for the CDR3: TGTGCCAGCTCACCAGGACCCAATCAGCCCCAGCATTTT. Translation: CASSPGPNQPQHF.

CDR3 loop: CASRSSGELTDTQYF. The CDR3 DNA sequence: TGTGCCAGCAGGTCTAGCGGGGAACTAACAGATACGCAGTATTTT. The J gene is TRBJ2-3, the V gene TRBV12-3 or TRBV12-4; TRBD2 aligns across 9 bases. The CDR3 length is 15 residues. Trimming took 6 bases from V and 3 from J; bases not matched to a gene: 7.

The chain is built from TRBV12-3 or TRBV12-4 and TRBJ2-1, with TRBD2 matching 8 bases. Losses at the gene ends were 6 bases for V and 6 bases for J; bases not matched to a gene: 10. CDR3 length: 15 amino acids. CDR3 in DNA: TGTGCCAGCAGCTCCAGAAGCGGGAGAGTCAATGAGCAGTTCTTC. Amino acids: CASSSRSGRVNEQFF.

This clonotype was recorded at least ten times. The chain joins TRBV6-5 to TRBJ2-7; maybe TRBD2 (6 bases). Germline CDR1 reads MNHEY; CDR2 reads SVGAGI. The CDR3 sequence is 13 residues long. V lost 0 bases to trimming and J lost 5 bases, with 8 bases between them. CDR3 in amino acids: CASSYSGLDEQYF. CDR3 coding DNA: TGTGCCAGCAGTTACTCGGGACTTGACGAGCAGTACTTC.

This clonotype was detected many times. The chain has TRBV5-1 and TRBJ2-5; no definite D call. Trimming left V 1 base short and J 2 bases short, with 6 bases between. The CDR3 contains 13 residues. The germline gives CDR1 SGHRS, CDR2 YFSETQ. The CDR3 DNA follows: TGCGCCAGCAGCTTGACTCCACAAGAGACCCAGTACTTC. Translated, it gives CASSLTPQETQYF.

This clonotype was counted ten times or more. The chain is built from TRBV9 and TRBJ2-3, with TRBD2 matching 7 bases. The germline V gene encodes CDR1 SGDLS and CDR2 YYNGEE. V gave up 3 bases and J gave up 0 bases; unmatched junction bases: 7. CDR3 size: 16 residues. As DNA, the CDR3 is TGTGCCAGCAGCGGTTTAGCGGGTCTTAGCACAGATACGCAGTATTTT. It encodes CASSGLAGLSTDTQYF.

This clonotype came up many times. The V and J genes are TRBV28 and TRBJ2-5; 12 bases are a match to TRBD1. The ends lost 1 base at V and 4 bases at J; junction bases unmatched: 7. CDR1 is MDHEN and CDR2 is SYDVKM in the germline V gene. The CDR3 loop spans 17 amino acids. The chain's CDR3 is CASSLFVGTGGSETQYF. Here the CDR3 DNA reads TGTGCCAGCAGTTTATTCGTCGGGACAGGGGGCTCAGAGACCCAGTACTTC.

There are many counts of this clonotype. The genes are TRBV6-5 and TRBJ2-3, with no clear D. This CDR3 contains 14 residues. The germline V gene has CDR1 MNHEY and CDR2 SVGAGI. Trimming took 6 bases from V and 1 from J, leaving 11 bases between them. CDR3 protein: CASSAKGGTDTQYF. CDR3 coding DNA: TGTGCCAGCAGCGCAAAGGGTGGCACAGATACGCAGTATTTT.

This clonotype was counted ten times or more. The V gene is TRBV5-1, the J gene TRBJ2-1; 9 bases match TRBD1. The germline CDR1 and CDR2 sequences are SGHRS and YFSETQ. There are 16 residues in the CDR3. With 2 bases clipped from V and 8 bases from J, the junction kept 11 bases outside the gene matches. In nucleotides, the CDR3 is TGCGCCAGCAGCTTAACCCCCGGGACAGGGTCCGATGAGCAGTTCTTC. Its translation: CASSLTPGTGSDEQFF.

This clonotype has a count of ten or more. CDR3 residues: CSVVGGEKLFF. The CDR3 DNA reads as TGCAGCGTCGTGGGGGGTGAAAAACTGTTTTTT. The chain has TRBV29-1 and TRBJ1-4; D perhaps matches TRBD1 (5 bases). Germline loops: CDR1 SQVTM, CDR2 ANQGSEA. Trimming removed 6 bases at V and 7 bases at J, with 9 bases between. The CDR3 spans 11 residues.